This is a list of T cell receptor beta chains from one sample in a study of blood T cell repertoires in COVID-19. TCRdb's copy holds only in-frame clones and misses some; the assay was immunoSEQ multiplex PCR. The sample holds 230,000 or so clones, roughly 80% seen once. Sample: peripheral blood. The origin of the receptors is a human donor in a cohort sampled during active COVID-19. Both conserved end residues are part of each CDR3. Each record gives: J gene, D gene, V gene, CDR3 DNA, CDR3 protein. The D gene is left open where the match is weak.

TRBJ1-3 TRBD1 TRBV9 TGTGCCAGCAGCCAAAGACAGGGGGCAGCTGGAAACACCATATATTTT CASSQRQGAAGNTIYF
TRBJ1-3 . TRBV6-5 TGTGCCAGCAGGCGGGACGGAAACTCTGGAAACACCATATATTTT CASRRDGNSGNTIYF
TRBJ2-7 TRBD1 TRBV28 TGTGCCAGCAGTTCCGACAGGGGGCCCGAGCAGTACTTC CASSSDRGPEQYF
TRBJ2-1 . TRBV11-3 TGTGCCAGCAGCGAGGGCGGACGCTCCTACAATGAGCAGTTCTTC CASSEGGRSYNEQFF
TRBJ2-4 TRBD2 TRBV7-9 TGTGCCAGCAGCTTCCGACTAGCGGGAGGGAAAAACATTCAGTACTTC CASSFRLAGGKNIQYF
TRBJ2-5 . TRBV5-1 TGCGCCAGCAGCTTGGGGCAGGAGACCCAGTACTTC CASSLGQETQYF
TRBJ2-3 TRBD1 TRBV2 TGTGCCAGCAGAGGACAGGGGAGGAGTACGCAGTATTTT CASRGQGRSTQYF
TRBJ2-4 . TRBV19 TGTGCCAGTAGTATATCGGGGGGCAGAAACATTCAGTACTTC CASSISGGRNIQYF
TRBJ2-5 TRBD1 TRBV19 TGTGCCAGTAGTAAAGGGCTTCTCCTGGGACAGGGGGCCGGAGAGACCCAGTACTTC CASSKGLLLGQGAGETQYF
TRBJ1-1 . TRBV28 TGTGCCAGCAGCCCCTACGGAGTGAACACTGAAGCTTTCTTT CASSPYGVNTEAFF
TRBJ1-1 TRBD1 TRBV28 TGTGCCAGCAGCCGTCCCGGGACAGGGGCCACTGAAGCTTTCTTT CASSRPGTGATEAFF
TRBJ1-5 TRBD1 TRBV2 TGTGCCAGCAGTGATGGACAGGGGGATAGCAATCAGCCCCAGCATTTT CASSDGQGDSNQPQHF